Shown below are 25 T cell receptor beta chains from a single sample sequenced in a study of blood T cell repertoires in COVID-19. Data came from immunoSEQ multiplex PCR; TCRdb stores just in-frame clones and leaves some out. The sample includes over 200,000 clones, roughly 80% of them seen just once. Sequenced input: peripheral blood. The receptors derive from a woman aged 80 or over with acute or convalescent COVID-19.

The rearrangement links TRBV19 to TRBJ2-5; maybe TRBD1 (5 bases). From germline, CDR1 is LNHDA and CDR2 SQIVND (reference sequence). CDR3 length: 16 residues. Trimming took 1 base from V and 5 from J, leaving 17 bases between them. The CDR3 nucleotides are TGTGCCAGTAGTATAGCCCGACAGCGCCCTGGGGAGACCCAGTACTTC. Amino acids: CASSIARQRPGETQYF. The variable domain in full, completed from reference TRBV19 and TRBJ2-5, reads DGGITQSPKYLFRKEGQNVTLSCEQNLNHDAMYWYRQDPGQGLRLIYYSQIVNDFQKGDIAEGYSVSREKKESFPLTVTSAQKNPTAFYLCASSIARQRPGETQYFGPGTRLLVL.

The chain has TRBV2 and TRBJ1-6, with D possibly matching TRBD1 (6 bases). CDR3 size: 16 residues. CDR1 SNHLY and CDR2 FYNNEI come from the germline V gene. The V end was cut by 1 base, the J end by 9 bases, with 16 bases between. CDR3: CASSEEQGFPGSPLHF. DNA for the CDR3: TGTGCCAGCAGTGAAGAACAGGGTTTCCCAGGTTCACCCCTCCACTTT. Complete variable domain (other parts from reference TRBV2 and TRBJ1-6): EPEVTQTPSHQVTQMGQEVILRCVPISNHLYFYWYRQILGQKVEFLVSFYNNEISEKSEIFDDQFSVERPDGSNFTLKIRSTKLEDSAMYFCASSEEQGFPGSPLHFGNGTRLTVT.

The chain carries TRBV10-1 and TRBJ2-3, with TRBD2 as a possible D gene (6 bases). Germline CDR1 WNHNN, CDR2 SYGVQD (reference sequence). With 6 bases removed from V and 2 bases from J, the gap between germline ends came to 15 bases. The CDR3 is made up of 15 amino acids. CDR3 sequence (DNA): TGCGCCAGCAGGGAGGGACTGGCAGACACAGATACGCAGTATTTT. It specifies CASREGLADTDTQYF.

Here the CDR3 reads CASSLVGGSYEAFF. In DNA form, the CDR3 reads TGTGCCAGCAGTTTAGTAGGGGGAAGCTATGAAGCTTTCTTT. V usage is TRBV28 and J usage is TRBJ1-1; D is possibly TRBD1 (6 bases). The CDR3 has 14 residues. Trimming took off 2 bases at V and 7 bases at J, with 14 bases between the two ends. Germline CDR1 and CDR2: MDHEN and SYDVKM.

Only one count was recorded for this clone. This chain joins TRBV5-1 and TRBJ1-3; no reliable D call. The germline gives CDR1 SGHRS, CDR2 YFSETQ. The CDR3 contains 17 residues. The V and J ends lost 3 bases and 2 bases respectively, with 18 bases between them. This CDR3 reads CASSSNSLSGTGNTIYF. DNA for the CDR3: TGCGCCAGCAGCTCAAATTCCCTTTCCGGGACTGGAAACACCATATATTTT.

This clone was seen once. The V call is TRBV28, the J call TRBJ1-2; no reliable D call. CDR1 is MDHEN, CDR2 SYDVKM, per germline. V was pared by 3 bases and J by 5 bases, with 10 bases between. The CDR3 is made up of 13 amino acids. CDR3 DNA sequence: TGTGCCAGCAGTTTGGGCAGGCTGTATGGCTACACCTTC. This gives the protein CASSLGRLYGYTF.

This chain joins TRBV19 and TRBJ1-5; 11 bases agree with TRBD1. Germline CDR1 is LNHDA and CDR2 is SQIVND (reference sequence). This CDR3 is 18 amino acids long. With V trimmed by 6 bases and J by 2 bases, 12 bases remained unmatched. CDR3 bases: TGTGCCAGTAGCAACCGGGACAGGGGGATGTTTGGCAATCAGCCCCAGCATTTT. It translates to CASSNRDRGMFGNQPQHF.

The rearrangement uses TRBV7-3 and TRBJ2-7; TRBD2 matches 7 bases. CDR3 length: 15 residues. The germline CDR1 and CDR2 sequences are SGHTA and FQGTGA. Unmatched junction bases numbered 9, after V lost 4 bases and J lost 3 bases. The CDR3 reads CASSSGLGPIYEQYF. The CDR3 nucleotides are TGTGCCAGCAGCTCCGGACTAGGCCCCATCTACGAGCAGTACTTC. The complete variable domain, with remaining parts taken from reference TRBV7-3 and TRBJ2-7, reads GAGVSQTPSNKVTEKGKYVELRCDPISGHTALYWYRQSLGQGPEFLIYFQGTGAADDSGLPNDRFFAVRPEGSVSTLKIQRTERGDSAVYLCASSSGLGPIYEQYFGPGTRLTVT.

This chain links TRBV19 with TRBJ2-3; the match to TRBD1 covers 12 bases. The V gene's germline CDR1 is LNHDA and CDR2 SQIVND (reference sequence). This CDR3 has 17 amino acids. V lost 6 bases and J lost 4; bases outside the gene matches: 11. The CDR3 coding sequence is TGTGCCAGTAGCTCCGGGACAGGGGGCGCTTACGCAGATACGCAGTATTTT. This sequence encodes CASSSGTGGAYADTQYF.

A single count supports this clone. This CDR3 is CASSLTLGQGAFEAFF. Here the CDR3 DNA reads TGTGCCAGCAGCTTAACCCTCGGACAGGGGGCCTTTGAAGCTTTCTTT. The chain is built from TRBV7-9 and TRBJ1-1, with 11 bases that match TRBD1. The V segment lost 2 bases and the J segment 7 bases; nucleotides outside the gene matches: 9. This CDR3 is built from 16 residues. Germline CDR1 reads SEHNR; CDR2 reads FQNEAQ (reference sequence).

This clone was detected only once. This chain uses TRBV20-1 with TRBJ2-5; 7 bases fit TRBD1. This CDR3 spans 11 amino acids. The V gene's germline CDR1 is DFQATT and CDR2 SNEGSKA (reference sequence). In DNA, the CDR3 is TGCAGGGGGGACAGCCAAGAGACCCAGTACTTC. Amino acid sequence: CRGDSQETQYF.

This chain uses TRBV28 with TRBJ2-7; 16 positions agree with TRBD2. Trimming at V came to 8 bases and at J to 9 bases, leaving 16 bases not matched to a gene. The CDR3 totals 17 residues. Germline lookup yields CDR1 MDHEN and CDR2 SYDVKM. CDR3 DNA sequence: TGTGCCAGCGGTCCGACCCCCGGGACTAGCGGGAGGGCCGGGCAGTACTTC. Its translation is CASGPTPGTSGRAGQYF.

The chain has TRBV11-3 and TRBJ2-2; D is unclear. The CDR3 length is 14 residues. Trimming took 8 bases from V and 0 from J, leaving 10 bases between them. CDR1 is SGHNT, CDR2 YENEEA, per germline. The chain's CDR3 is CASSSSANTGELFF. DNA of the CDR3: TGTGCCAGCTCCTCCTCAGCGAACACCGGGGAGCTGTTTTTT.

There are a few counts of this clone. V is TRBV11-3 and J is TRBJ2-3, with TRBD2 matching over 10 bases. The CDR3 has 17 amino acids. V gave up 4 bases and J gave up 0 bases; unmatched junction bases: 7. Germline CDR1 and CDR2: SGHNT and YENEEA. CDR3 sequence (DNA): TGTGCCAGCAGCTATTTAGCGGGGGGCCCTAGCACAGATACGCAGTATTTT. Protein product: CASSYLAGGPSTDTQYF.

This clone showed up just a few times. This chain uses TRBV6-5 with TRBJ2-2; tentative D call: TRBD1 (5 bases). Germline V CDR1 and CDR2: MNHEY, SVGAGI. Trimming stripped 8 bases from V and 1 base from J, with 11 bases between. This CDR3 has 14 amino acids. CDR3 region: CASLQGLNTGELFF. The DNA for the CDR3 is TGTGCCAGCCTTCAGGGATTGAACACCGGGGAGCTGTTTTTT.

This chain links TRBV27 with TRBJ2-2; possibly TRBD1 for D (6 bases). The germline V gene encodes CDR1 MNHEY and CDR2 SMNVEV (reference sequence). CDR3 length: 14 residues. Trimming stripped 6 bases from V and 3 bases from J, with 11 bases between. The CDR3 spells CASSTGWDTGELFF. The CDR3 DNA is TGTGCCAGCAGCACAGGGTGGGACACCGGGGAGCTGTTTTTT.

The chain links TRBV7-9 to TRBJ2-5; D may be TRBD1 (6 bases). The germline gives CDR1 SEHNR, CDR2 FQNEAQ (reference sequence). This CDR3 region has 14 residues. V was cut by 5 bases and J by 4 bases, with 14 bases left in between. The CDR3 sequence is CASSRLQTGETQYF. In DNA, the CDR3 is TGTGCCAGCAGCCGCCTACAGACAGGAGAGACCCAGTACTTC.

The chain joins TRBV28 to TRBJ2-7; 10 nucleotides agree with TRBD2. The CDR3 is 13 residues long. The V and J ends lost 6 bases and 3 bases, in that order; junction bases with no gene match: 2. The V gene's germline CDR1 is MDHEN and CDR2 SYDVKM. The CDR3 DNA follows: TGTGCCAGCAGGTTAGCGGGAGGCTACGAGCAGTACTTC. Translated: CASRLAGGYEQYF.

The chain combines TRBV2 with TRBJ1-3; D gene ambiguous. The length of the CDR3 is 15 residues. Deletions cut 6 bases from V and 0 bases from J, with 12 bases between. Germline V gene sequence: CDR1 SNHLY, CDR2 FYNNEI. This CDR3 is CASRGAGLSGNTIYF. CDR3 bases: TGTGCCAGCAGGGGTGCGGGCCTCTCTGGAAACACCATATATTTT.

This rearrangement joins TRBV7-9 to TRBJ2-3, with 8 bases lining up with TRBD1. Trimming cost V 7 bases and J 4 bases; bases outside gene matches: 4. CDR3 length equals 13 residues. Germline CDR1 and CDR2: SEHNR and FQNEAQ (reference sequence). The CDR3: CASIPRGPDTQYF. In DNA form, the CDR3 reads TGTGCCAGCATCCCCAGGGGGCCAGATACGCAGTATTTT. The full variable domain, with the rest looked up from reference TRBV7-9 and TRBJ2-3, is DTGVSQNPRHKITKRGQNVTFRCDPISEHNRLYWYRQTLGQGPEFLTYFQNEAQLEKSRLLSDRFSAERPKGSFSTLEIQRTEQGDSAMYLCASIPRGPDTQYFGPGTRLTVL.

The chain is built from TRBV15 and TRBJ1-3; no reliable D call. From germline, CDR1 is LNHNV and CDR2 YYDKDF (reference sequence). The CDR3 runs 15 residues. V was pared by 1 base and J by 0 bases, with 7 bases between. CDR3 amino acids: CATSRGGLSGNTIYF. CDR3 bases: TGTGCCACCAGCAGAGGTGGGCTCTCTGGAAACACCATATATTTT.

The rearrangement joins TRBV11-3 to TRBJ2-7; 7 bases are a match to TRBD2. V lost 5 bases, J lost 10 bases, and 8 bases stayed unmatched. The CDR3 has 12 residues. CDR1 is SGHNT and CDR2 is YENEEA in the germline V gene. The CDR3 DNA follows: TGTGCCAGCAGCCTAGCGGAGCCCCCCCAGTACTTC. It encodes CASSLAEPPQYF. The full variable domain, with the rest looked up from reference TRBV11-3 and TRBJ2-7, is EAGVVQSPRYKIIEKKQPVAFWCNPISGHNTLYWYLQNLGQGPELLIRYENEEAVDDSQLPKDRFSAERLKGVDSTLKIQPAELGDSAVYLCASSLAEPPQYFGPGTRLTVT.

The chain is built from TRBV20-1 and TRBJ1-2; unclear D gene. V lost 0 bases and J 12 bases, leaving 5 bases between the germline ends. The CDR3 contains 9 residues. The germline V gene has CDR1 DFQATT and CDR2 SNEGSKA (reference sequence). CDR3 protein: CSARDPNTF. CDR3 nucleotide sequence: TGCAGTGCTAGAGATCCCAACACCTTC.

The genes are TRBV24-1 and TRBJ2-6, with D perhaps matching TRBD2 (6 bases). Trimming shortened V by 9 bases and J by 0 bases, and 14 bases separated the two germline ends. CDR1 is KGHDR, CDR2 SFDVKD, per germline. CDR3 length: 16 residues. Here the CDR3 DNA reads TGTGCCACCTCCCGGGACTCCCGCTCTGGGGCCAACGTCCTGACTTTC. It is translated as CATSRDSRSGANVLTF.

The chain is built from TRBV5-1 and TRBJ2-5; tentatively, D is TRBD1 (5 bases). The CDR3 extends over 13 amino acids. Trimming removed 2 bases from V and 2 bases from J, with 7 bases in between. The germline V gene encodes CDR1 SGHRS and CDR2 YFSETQ. The CDR3 DNA follows: TGCGCCAGCAGCTTCACAGGACAAGAGACCCAGTACTTC. It is translated as CASSFTGQETQYF. Full variable domain (outside the CDR3, taken from reference TRBV5-1 and TRBJ2-5): KAGVTQTPRYLIKTRGQQVTLSCSPISGHRSVSWYQQTPGQGLQFLFEYFSETQRNKGNFPGRFSGRQFSNSRSEMNVSTLELGDSALYLCASSFTGQETQYFGPGTRLLVL.